The sequence of this T cell receptor beta chain was determined in a study of blood T cell repertoires in COVID-19. Study details: Both acute and convalescent COVID-19 samples were obtained from the United States, Italy and Spain. The analysed material was cDNA or gDNA that came from T cells, B-cell-depleted T cells, or PBMCs.

In the source study's methods: Estimation of nucleated cell counts relied on the amplification of reference gene primers. Sequencing was performed with immunoSEQ multiplex PCR; in TCRdb, only in-frame clones are kept and a portion is missing. That table furnishes V, J and clone size, whereas the DNA furnished D and trimming. The repertoire includes roughly 56,000 clones, about nine tenths of them detected once, and 6.5% to 8% sits in the top ten. CDR1 and CDR2 (germline): KGHDR, SFDVKD. Between the trimmed V and J ends, which lost 2 bases and 4 bases, there was a span of 12 bases. The CDR3 is 15 residues long.

Sequencing input: peripheral blood. V and J are TRBV24-1 and TRBJ2-3; a possible D gene is TRBD2 (6 bases). The clonotype comes from a man in his fifties or sixties with active COVID-19. In nucleotides, the CDR3 is TGTGCCACCAGTGATTCCAGGGAGGCCCCAGATACGCAGTATTTT. Translated: CATSDSREAPDTQYF.